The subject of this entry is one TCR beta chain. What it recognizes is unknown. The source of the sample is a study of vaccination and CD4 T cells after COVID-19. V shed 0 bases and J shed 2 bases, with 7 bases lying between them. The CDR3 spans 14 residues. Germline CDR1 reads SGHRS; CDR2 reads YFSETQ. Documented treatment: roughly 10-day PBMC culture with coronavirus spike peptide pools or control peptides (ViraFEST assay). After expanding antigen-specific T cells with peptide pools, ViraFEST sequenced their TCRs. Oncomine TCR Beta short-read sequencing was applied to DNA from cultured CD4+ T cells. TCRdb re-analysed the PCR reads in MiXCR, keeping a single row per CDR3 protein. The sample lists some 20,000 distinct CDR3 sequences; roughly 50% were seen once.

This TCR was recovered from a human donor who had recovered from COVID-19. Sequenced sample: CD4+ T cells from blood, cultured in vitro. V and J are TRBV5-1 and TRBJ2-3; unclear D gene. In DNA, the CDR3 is TGCGCCAGCAGCTTGGAATCAAACACAGATACGCAGTATTTT. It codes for CASSLESNTDTQYF.